The 20 T cell receptor beta chains listed next were all sequenced from one sample in a study of T cells in Graves' hyperthyroidism and ophthalmopathy. Regions amplified from RNA transcripts were the TCR beta CDR3 regions. HTBI primers were employed in a first-round RT-PCR of the TCR CDR3. TCRdb reprocessed the multiplex PCR reads with MiXCR, giving one entry per CDR3 protein. The sample shows about 380,000 distinct CDR3 sequences, less than 20% of them seen only once. The sequenced sample was blood. These receptor sequences come from a young man with Graves' ophthalmopathy.

This clonotype has a handful of counts. The V call is TRBV19, the J call TRBJ2-7; 10 nucleotides agree with TRBD1. The CDR3 has 15 amino acids. CDR1 LNHDA and CDR2 SQIVND come from the germline V gene (reference sequence). The J segment lost 5 bases and the V segment lost 4 bases, leaving 8 bases of the junction unmatched. This CDR3 is CASSTPGTGDHEQYF. The CDR3, as DNA: TGTGCCAGTAGTACACCCGGGACAGGGGACCACGAGCAGTACTTC.

There are many counts of this clonotype. This sequence joins TRBV28 and TRBJ1-2; D remains ambiguous. V was trimmed by 7 bases and J by 4 bases, leaving 16 bases between them. Germline CDR1 is MDHEN and CDR2 is SYDVKM. This CDR3 comprises 14 residues. The CDR3 DNA reads TGTGCCAGCACCCCGGGCCTTACCTCCTATGGCTACACCTTC. Translating gives CASTPGLTSYGYTF.

This clonotype has a count of ten or more. In nucleotides, the CDR3 is TGTGCCAGCAGTTCGGGACTCCCGAACACCGGGGAGCTGTTTTTT. As protein: CASSSGLPNTGELFF. The chain is built from TRBV6-1 and TRBJ2-2, with D possibly being TRBD2 (6 bases). With 5 bases removed from V and 0 bases from J, the gap between germline ends came to 10 bases. Germline CDR1 and CDR2: MNHNS and SASEGT. CDR3 size: 15 residues.

This clonotype came up a few times. The chain recombines TRBV7-9 with TRBJ2-1, with TRBD1 identical over 7 bases. CDR3 length: 16 residues. Trimming cost V 4 bases and J 0 bases; bases outside gene matches: 6. Germline-derived CDR1 and CDR2 are SEHNR and FQNEAQ (reference sequence). CDR3 residues: CASSSLQGSSYNEQFF. CDR3 DNA: TGTGCCAGCAGCTCTCTACAGGGGAGCTCCTACAATGAGCAGTTCTTC.

This clonotype was detected many times. The V call is TRBV12-3 or TRBV12-4, the J call TRBJ1-2; D call uncertain. Trimming took off 5 bases at V and 7 bases at J, with 14 bases between the two ends. The CDR3 is 13 residues long. The CDR3 region is CASSETGEAGYTF. The CDR3 DNA sequence: TGTGCCAGCAGTGAGACTGGGGAAGCTGGCTACACCTTC.

The chain joins TRBV12-5 to TRBJ2-7; no clear D. The ends were cut back, 2 bases at V and 9 bases at J, with 14 bases in the middle. CDR1 is LGHNT and CDR2 is FRNRAP in the germline V gene. This CDR3 is 13 amino acids long. The CDR3 DNA reads as TGTGCTAGTGGTTTGTCTTACGGTCGAGTGCAGTACTTC. Its translation is CASGLSYGRVQYF.

This clonotype was detected ten times or more. The chain employs TRBV5-6 and TRBJ1-1; no reliable D call. The V end was cut by 3 bases, the J end by 8 bases, with 14 bases between. The CDR3 contains 13 residues. The germline V gene encodes CDR1 SGHDT and CDR2 YYEEEE. The CDR3, as DNA: TGTGCCAGCAGCTCCCAACTCCAGGTCGAAGCTTTCTTT. Its translation is CASSSQLQVEAFF.

This clonotype has ten or more counts. The chain uses TRBV27 and TRBJ1-5; D might be TRBD1 (5 bases). The CDR3 spans 14 residues. The germline V gene encodes CDR1 MNHEY and CDR2 SMNVEV (reference sequence). V lost 3 bases and J 5 bases, leaving 11 bases between the germline ends. CDR3 protein: CASSLAGRHQPQHF. CDR3 coding DNA: TGTGCCAGCAGTTTGGCAGGGCGCCATCAGCCCCAGCATTTT.

This clonotype was counted many times. CDR3 region: CASSHDRGPYEQYF. As DNA, the CDR3 is TGTGCCAGCAGCCATGACAGGGGGCCCTACGAGCAGTACTTC. This rearrangement joins TRBV5-4 to TRBJ2-7, with 10 bases fitting TRBD1. The germline V gene has CDR1 SGHNT and CDR2 YYREEE (reference sequence). The CDR3 totals 14 residues. The trim removed 4 bases at V and 2 bases at J, leaving 3 bases unmatched.

This clonotype was detected only a few times. This chain joins TRBV5-1 and TRBJ1-3; 9 nucleotides line up with TRBD1. The CDR3 totals 15 residues. Germline lookup yields CDR1 SGHRS and CDR2 YFSETQ. V shed 3 bases and J 7 bases; nucleotides not matched to a gene: 8. The CDR3 sequence is CASSWTGTGSNTIYF. The CDR3 DNA sequence: TGCGCCAGCAGCTGGACCGGGACAGGGTCGAACACCATATATTTT. The whole variable domain, filled in from reference TRBV5-1 and TRBJ1-3, reads KAGVTQTPRYLIKTRGQQVTLSCSPISGHRSVSWYQQTPGQGLQFLFEYFSETQRNKGNFPGRFSGRQFSNSRSEMNVSTLELGDSALYLCASSWTGTGSNTIYFGEGSWLTVV.

This clonotype was counted many times. The V gene is TRBV7-8, the J gene TRBJ1-6; tentatively, D is TRBD1 (6 bases). Germline V gene sequence: CDR1 SGHVS, CDR2 FQNEAQ. The CDR3 contains 14 residues. V lost 4 bases, J lost 7 bases, and 11 bases lay in between. The CDR3, as DNA: TGTGCCAGCAGCTCACAGGGCGGGAATTCACCCCTCCACTTT. It yields the protein CASSSQGGNSPLHF.

In this sample, this clonotype turned up a few times. The V and J genes are TRBV5-1 and TRBJ1-4, with 8 bases identical to TRBD1. The junction had 2 bases not matched to a gene; V was cut back by 3 bases and J by 4 bases. The CDR3 is 14 amino acids. Germline V gene sequence: CDR1 SGHRS, CDR2 YFSETQ. The CDR3 spells CASSSGGGNEKLFF. The CDR3 DNA reads as TGCGCCAGCAGCTCAGGGGGCGGTAATGAAAAACTGTTTTTT.

J is TRBJ1-5 and V is TRBV24-1; D uncertain. The CDR3 runs to 13 residues. CDR1 is KGHDR, CDR2 SFDVKD, per germline. The ends were cut back, 1 base at V and 7 bases at J, with 7 bases in the middle. Written as DNA, the CDR3 is TGTGCCACCAGTGATTTTCAAGGCCAGCCCCAGCATTTT. This translates into CATSDFQGQPQHF.

The rearrangement joins TRBV6-2 or TRBV6-3 to TRBJ1-6; no clear D gene. This CDR3 has 12 amino acids. The germline V gene encodes CDR1 MNHEY and CDR2 SVGEGT. Trimming stripped 10 bases from V and 4 bases from J, with 8 bases between. DNA for the CDR3: TGTGCCACCACCGAATATAATTCACCCCTCCACTTT. It yields the protein CATTEYNSPLHF.

This rearrangement joins TRBV19 to TRBJ1-2; no firm D call. The CDR3 covers 14 residues. Trimming shortened V by 3 bases and J by 0 bases, and 8 bases separated the two germline ends. The germline V gene encodes CDR1 LNHDA and CDR2 SQIVND (reference sequence). For the CDR3, the DNA is TGTGCCAGTAGTATCTCCGGAGCTAACTATGGCTACACCTTC. The encoded protein is CASSISGANYGYTF.

The table lists this clonotype with many counts. The chain couples TRBV7-2 to TRBJ1-6; D perhaps matches TRBD1 (6 bases). The germline gives CDR1 SGHTA, CDR2 FQGNSA. Trimming removed 10 bases from V and 0 bases from J, with 19 bases in between. This CDR3 is 17 amino acids long. CDR3 loop: CAIRGLADSSYNSPLHF. CDR3 coding DNA: TGTGCCATACGAGGATTGGCGGACAGCTCCTATAATTCACCCCTCCACTTT.

This clonotype was counted only a few times. J is TRBJ2-7 and V is TRBV15; TRBD1 matches at 10 bases. Germline trimming cut 1 base from V and 0 bases from J; bases unmatched to any gene: 3. CDR1 is LNHNV, CDR2 YYDKDF, per germline (reference sequence). The CDR3 is 16 residues long. CDR3 sequence reads: CATSRAGTGVSYEQYF. The CDR3 bases are TGTGCCACCAGCAGAGCCGGGACAGGGGTCTCCTACGAGCAGTACTTC.

The table lists this clonotype with a few counts. V and J are TRBV28 and TRBJ1-5; the match to TRBD1 covers 7 bases. V shed 8 bases, J shed 3 bases, and the junction held 10 bases outside the gene matches. Germline V lookup: CDR1 MDHEN, CDR2 SYDVKM. The CDR3 covers 15 residues. CDR3 sequence (DNA): TGTGCCAGCGTTTACCACAGGGGATCCAATCAGCCCCAGCATTTT. This gives the protein CASVYHRGSNQPQHF.

This clonotype was picked up a small number of times. The CDR3 is CASSSRDPLGNTIYF. In nucleotides, the CDR3 is TGCGCCAGCAGCTCGCGGGACCCCCTCGGAAACACCATATATTTT. The genes are TRBV5-1 and TRBJ1-3; D is perhaps TRBD1 (5 bases). There are 15 residues in the CDR3. Germline CDR1 and CDR2: SGHRS and YFSETQ. Trimming removed 3 bases from V and 4 bases from J, with 14 bases in between.

V and J are TRBV5-5 and TRBJ1-1; 8 bases agree with TRBD1. The germline V gene has CDR1 SGHKS and CDR2 YYEKEE (reference sequence). CDR3 length equals 15 residues. The junction had 6 bases not matched to a gene; V was cut back by 4 bases and J by 1 base. The CDR3 DNA follows: TGTGCCAGCAGCATTACCGGGACAGGGAACACTGAAGCTTTCTTT. Its protein product is CASSITGTGNTEAFF.